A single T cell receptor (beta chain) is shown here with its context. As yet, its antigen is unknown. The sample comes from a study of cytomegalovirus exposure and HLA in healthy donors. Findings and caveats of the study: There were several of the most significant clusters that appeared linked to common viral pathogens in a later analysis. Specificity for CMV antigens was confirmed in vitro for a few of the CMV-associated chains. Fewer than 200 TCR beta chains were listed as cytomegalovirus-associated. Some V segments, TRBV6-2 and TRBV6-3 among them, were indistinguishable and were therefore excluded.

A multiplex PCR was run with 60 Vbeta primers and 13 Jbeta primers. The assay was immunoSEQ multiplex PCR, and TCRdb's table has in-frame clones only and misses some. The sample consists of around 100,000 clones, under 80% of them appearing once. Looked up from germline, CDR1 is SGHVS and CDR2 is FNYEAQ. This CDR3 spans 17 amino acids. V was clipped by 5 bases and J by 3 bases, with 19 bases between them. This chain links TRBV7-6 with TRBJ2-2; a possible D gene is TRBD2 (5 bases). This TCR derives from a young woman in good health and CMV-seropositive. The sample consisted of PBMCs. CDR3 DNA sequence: TGTGCCAGCAGCGCACCTCGGCCCTTGAGGGACACCGGGGAGCTGTTTTTT. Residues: CASSAPRPLRDTGELFF.